The 9 T cell receptor beta chains in this list originate from one sample, sequenced in a study of T-cell memory formation after mild COVID-19. TCRdb analysed the 5' RACE reads with MiXCR anew, one entry per CDR3 protein. The sample has tens of thousands of distinct CDR3 sequences; approximately 9.7% are singletons. Material for sequencing was PBMCs or a T cell subset sorted from them (not recorded which). The origin of the receptors is an adult woman who had mild COVID-19 (a few samples of this study predate the infection). Cell type and time point are not known.

The chain carries TRBV19 and TRBJ2-1; D is ambiguous. Germline CDR1 LNHDA, CDR2 SQIVND (reference sequence). This CDR3 has 13 residues. Trimming cost V 3 bases and J 9 bases, with 12 bases left between them. The CDR3 DNA reads as TGTGCCAGTAGTATGGGTCAATCCAGTGAGCAGTTCTTC. It specifies CASSMGQSSEQFF.

The chain has TRBV20-1 and TRBJ2-2, with D perhaps being TRBD1 or TRBD2 (6 bases each). Germline-derived CDR1 and CDR2 are DFQATT and SNEGSKA (reference sequence). V dropped 3 bases and J dropped 4 bases, with 9 bases sitting between them. The CDR3 has 13 residues. This CDR3 reads CSASGGPTGELFF. CDR3 sequence (DNA): TGCAGTGCTAGCGGGGGCCCCACCGGGGAGCTGTTTTTT.

Ten or more counts support this clonotype. V usage is TRBV7-2 and J usage is TRBJ2-7; D is ambiguous. The germline CDR1 and CDR2 sequences are SGHTA and FQGNSA. Deletions cut 5 bases from V and 0 bases from J, with 8 bases between. This CDR3 comprises 13 residues. The CDR3 DNA follows: TGTGCCAGCAGCCCGGGTGTCTCCTACGAGCAGTACTTC. Its translation: CASSPGVSYEQYF.

The J gene is TRBJ2-3, the V gene TRBV12-3 or TRBV12-4; D is undetermined. V gave up 3 bases and J gave up 4 bases, with 8 bases separating them. The CDR3 extends over 13 amino acids. CDR3 sequence (DNA): TGTGCCAGCAGTTTGATACGGCCAGATACGCAGTATTTT. It specifies CASSLIRPDTQYF.

This clonotype was seen only a few times. The chain employs TRBV20-1 and TRBJ2-1; 13 nucleotides line up with TRBD2. The trim removed 0 bases at V and 9 bases at J, leaving 5 bases unmatched. This CDR3 region has 15 residues. Germline loops: CDR1 DFQATT, CDR2 SNEGSKA (reference sequence). CDR3 sequence (DNA): TGCAGTGCTAGAGATTGGACTAGCGGGAGTCCTGAGCAGTTCTTC. It specifies CSARDWTSGSPEQFF.

This clonotype was detected a few times. A much larger clone differs by one base, so this may be a read error. The chain combines TRBV7-2 with TRBJ2-3, with no clear D. Trimming pared 0 bases from V and 3 bases from J, leaving 1 base between. This CDR3 spans 12 amino acids. CDR1 is SGHTA, CDR2 FQGNSA, per germline. The CDR3 loop is CASSLATDTQYF. The CDR3 coding sequence is TGTGCCAGCAGCTTAGCAACAGATACGCAGTATTTT.

This clonotype was found many times. The V call is TRBV5-1, the J call TRBJ2-7, with D perhaps matching TRBD2 (5 bases). In germline, CDR1 is SGHRS, CDR2 YFSETQ. Trimming pared 3 bases from V and 0 bases from J, leaving 13 bases between. The CDR3 is made up of 15 amino acids. The CDR3: CASSSDLLSSYEQYF. As DNA, the CDR3 is TGCGCCAGCAGCTCGGACTTGCTTAGCTCCTACGAGCAGTACTTC.

This clonotype was counted at least ten times. The chain carries TRBV12-3 or TRBV12-4 and TRBJ2-5; D may be TRBD1 (5 bases). The length of the CDR3 is 13 residues. Trimming took 4 bases from V and 6 from J, leaving 12 bases between them. CDR3 DNA: TGTGCCAGCAGTTCAGACAGTCGAAAGACCCAGTACTTC. Its translation: CASSSDSRKTQYF.

This clonotype showed up many times. J is TRBJ1-5 and V is TRBV12-3 or TRBV12-4; D unclear. This CDR3 has 13 amino acids. With 2 bases removed from V and 0 bases from J, the gap between germline ends came to 2 bases. The DNA for the CDR3 is TGTGCCAGCAGTTTAAATAGCAATCAGCCCCAGCATTTT. Translating gives CASSLNSNQPQHF.